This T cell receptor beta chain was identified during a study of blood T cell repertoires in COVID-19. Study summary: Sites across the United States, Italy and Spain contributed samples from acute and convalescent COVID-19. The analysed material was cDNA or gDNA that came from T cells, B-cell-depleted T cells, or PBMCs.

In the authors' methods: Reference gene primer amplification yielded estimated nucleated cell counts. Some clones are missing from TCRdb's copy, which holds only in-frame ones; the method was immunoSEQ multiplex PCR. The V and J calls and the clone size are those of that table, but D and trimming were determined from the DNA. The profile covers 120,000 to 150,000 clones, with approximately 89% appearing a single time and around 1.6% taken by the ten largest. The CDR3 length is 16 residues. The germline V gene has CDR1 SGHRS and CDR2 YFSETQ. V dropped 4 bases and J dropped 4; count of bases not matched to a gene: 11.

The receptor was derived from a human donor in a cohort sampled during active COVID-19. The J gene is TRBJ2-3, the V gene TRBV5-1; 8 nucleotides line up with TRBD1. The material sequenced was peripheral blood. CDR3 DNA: TGCGCCAGCAGCCGAAACGGACAGGGTATCGCAGATACGCAGTATTTT. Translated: CASSRNGQGIADTQYF.